The 29 T cell receptor beta chains below come from one sample, sequenced in a study of Ad26.COV2.S vaccination and SARS-CoV-2 variants. Treatment denoted: around 19 received Ad26.COV2.S at low or high dose, single or two shots; 5 received placebo; per-sample allocation not given. The investigators took samples on day 63 after the first vaccine or placebo injection. TCRdb's table, derived via immunoSEQ multiplex PCR, lists solely in-frame clones and lacks some. This table holds around 350,000 clones, roughly 81% found once. Material: peripheral blood, obtained in a trial of Ad26.COV2.S vaccine versus placebo. The receptors shown here come from a person between 18 and 65 years old who received the Ad26.COV2.S COVID-19 vaccine or a placebo.

The V call is TRBV10-1, the J call TRBJ2-3; no reliable D call. The V end lost 7 bases, the J end lost 2 bases, and 13 bases lay between the germline ends. The CDR3 covers 14 residues. CDR1 WNHNN and CDR2 SYGVQD come from the germline V gene (reference sequence). CDR3 coding DNA: TGCGCCAGCACATCAGGCGGACCCACAGATACGCAGTATTTT. Translated: CASTSGGPTDTQYF.

This chain joins TRBV2 and TRBJ1-2, with D possibly TRBD1 on 6 matching bases. This CDR3 has 15 residues. V was pared by 5 bases and J by 3 bases, with 16 bases between. Germline V gives CDR1 SNHLY, CDR2 FYNNEI. The CDR3 DNA reads as TGTGCCAGCAGTAATACAGGGTTAGTTGACTATGGCTACACCTTC. This encodes CASSNTGLVDYGYTF. Full variable domain (outside the CDR3, taken from reference TRBV2 and TRBJ1-2): EPEVTQTPSHQVTQMGQEVILRCVPISNHLYFYWYRQILGQKVEFLVSFYNNEISEKSEIFDDQFSVERPDGSNFTLKIRSTKLEDSAMYFCASSNTGLVDYGYTFGSGTRLTVV.

This chain joins TRBV7-9 and TRBJ2-7; perhaps TRBD1 as D (5 bases). Germline V CDR1 and CDR2: SEHNR, FQNEAQ (reference sequence). The CDR3 runs to 13 residues. V was trimmed by 3 bases and J by 6 bases, leaving 12 bases between them. CDR3 in amino acids: CASSLTQVAEQYF. In nucleotides, the CDR3 is TGTGCCAGCAGCTTGACACAGGTGGCCGAGCAGTACTTC.

The chain is built from TRBV5-8 and TRBJ2-1; the match to TRBD1 covers 9 bases. From germline, CDR1 is SGHTS and CDR2 YDEGEE. CDR3 length: 15 residues. J gave up 13 bases and V 0 bases, and 11 bases lay outside the gene matches. Here the CDR3 reads CASSLGPGTGLVQFF. CDR3 bases: TGTGCCAGCAGCTTGGGCCCCGGGACAGGGCTTGTCCAGTTCTTC.

As to this clone: Other DNA sequences within the sample encode an identical CDR3. The chain carries TRBV7-9 and TRBJ2-7; 8 nucleotides match TRBD1. The V and J ends lost 5 bases and 4 bases, in that order; junction bases with no gene match: 7. CDR1 and CDR2 from the germline V gene are SEHNR and FQNEAQ (reference sequence). The CDR3 loop spans 14 amino acids. The CDR3 here is CASSLGQGVYEQYF. The CDR3 DNA sequence: TGTGCCAGCAGCCTCGGACAGGGCGTATACGAGCAGTACTTC.

This clone was counted a single time. This chain connects TRBV6-5 to TRBJ2-1; 12 bases fit TRBD1. Germline trimming cut 5 bases from V and 8 bases from J; bases unmatched to any gene: 7. CDR3 length equals 15 residues. The germline gives CDR1 MNHEY, CDR2 SVGAGI. The CDR3 sequence is CASSLGDRGLYEQFF. The CDR3 nucleotides read TGTGCCAGCAGTCTGGGGGACAGGGGGCTATATGAGCAGTTCTTC.

This chain joins TRBV18 and TRBJ2-7; the match to TRBD2 covers 9 bases. Per the germline V gene, CDR1 is KGHSH and CDR2 is LQKENI. V dropped 4 bases and J dropped 2; count of bases not matched to a gene: 6. The CDR3 spans 15 residues. This chain's CDR3 is CASSREAGGTYEQYF. CDR3 DNA sequence: TGTGCCAGCTCACGAGAAGCGGGAGGAACCTACGAGCAGTACTTC.

Details on this clone: Distinct nucleotide sequences in the sample also encode this CDR3. The V gene is TRBV9, the J gene TRBJ1-1; no definite D call. The germline V gene has CDR1 SGDLS and CDR2 YYNGEE. There are 13 residues in the CDR3. Trimming stripped 0 bases from V and 5 bases from J, with 8 bases between. CDR3 DNA sequence: TGTGCCAGCAGCGTAGGGGTGGGAACTGAAGCTTTCTTT. This codes for CASSVGVGTEAFF.

The V and J genes are TRBV6-2 or TRBV6-3 and TRBJ1-5, with D unresolved. Trimming stripped 0 bases from V and 2 bases from J, with 11 bases between. The CDR3 contains 16 residues. Germline CDR1 and CDR2: MNHEY and SVGEGT. The chain's CDR3 is CASSYSSRAGNQPQHF. CDR3 bases: TGTGCCAGCAGTTACTCGAGTAGGGCCGGCAATCAGCCCCAGCATTTT.

The rearrangement links TRBV28 to TRBJ2-2; TRBD1 agrees at 8 bases. The ends lost 5 bases at V and 3 bases at J; junction bases unmatched: 8. The CDR3 spans 16 residues. Germline V gene sequence: CDR1 MDHEN, CDR2 SYDVKM. The CDR3 DNA is TGTGCCAGCAGTACAGACAGGGGCGATTACACCGGGGAGCTGTTTTTT. As protein: CASSTDRGDYTGELFF.

The rearrangement uses TRBV7-2 and TRBJ2-1; no clear D. This CDR3 spans 14 amino acids. Trimming pared 4 bases from V and 0 bases from J, leaving 7 bases between. Germline V gives CDR1 SGHTA, CDR2 FQGNSA. The CDR3 is CASSSSSSYNEQFF. In nucleotides, the CDR3 is TGTGCCAGCAGCTCCAGCAGCTCCTACAATGAGCAGTTCTTC.

The V and J genes are TRBV9 and TRBJ2-3; 14 bases align to TRBD2. CDR3 length equals 17 residues. CDR1 SGDLS and CDR2 YYNGEE come from the germline V gene. V was pared by 3 bases and J by 5 bases, with 8 bases of the junction left unmatched. In nucleotides, the CDR3 is TGTGCCAGCAGCGCCGGACTAGCGGGGGGACCCCAAGATACGCAGTATTTT. This sequence encodes CASSAGLAGGPQDTQYF.

V usage is TRBV7-9 and J usage is TRBJ2-3; 7 nucleotides align to TRBD1. Trimming removed 4 bases from V and 2 bases from J; junction bases left unmatched: 6. The V gene's germline CDR1 is SEHNR and CDR2 FQNEAQ (reference sequence). CDR3 length equals 15 residues. CDR3: CASSSGQDITDTQYF. The DNA of the CDR3 is TGTGCCAGCAGCTCCGGACAGGATATCACAGATACGCAGTATTTT. The full variable domain, with the rest looked up from reference TRBV7-9 and TRBJ2-3, is DTGVSQNPRHKITKRGQNVTFRCDPISEHNRLYWYRQTLGQGPEFLTYFQNEAQLEKSRLLSDRFSAERPKGSFSTLEIQRTEQGDSAMYLCASSSGQDITDTQYFGPGTRLTVL.

This clone appeared once. The chain couples TRBV5-1 to TRBJ2-7; TRBD1 matches at 9 bases. Losses at the gene ends were 4 bases for V and 3 bases for J; bases not matched to a gene: 5. This CDR3 contains 14 residues. Germline values: CDR1 SGHRS, CDR2 YFSETQ. CDR3 protein: CASSLPGQGYEQYF. The CDR3 nucleotides are TGCGCCAGCAGCCTGCCGGGACAGGGCTACGAGCAGTACTTC.

The table lists this clone with a few counts. CDR3 sequence: CASSRWTASQSGNTIYF. The DNA of the CDR3 is TGTGCCAGCAGCCGTTGGACGGCCTCCCAATCTGGAAACACCATATATTTT. V is TRBV5-6 and J is TRBJ1-3, with D unclear. V gave up 4 bases and J gave up 1 base, with 18 bases separating them. This CDR3 region has 17 residues. The germline gives CDR1 SGHDT, CDR2 YYEEEE. Looking up the rest from reference TRBV5-6 and TRBJ1-3 gives the full variable domain: DAGVTQSPTHLIKTRGQQVTLRCSPKSGHDTVSWYQQALGQGPQFIFQYYEEEERQRGNFPDRFSGHQFPNYSSELNVNALLLGDSALYLCASSRWTASQSGNTIYFGEGSWLTVV.

The chain links TRBV2 to TRBJ2-3; D gene uncertain. The ends were cut back, 8 bases at V and 0 bases at J, with 12 bases in the middle. Germline V gene sequence: CDR1 SNHLY, CDR2 FYNNEI. There are 14 residues in the CDR3. For the CDR3, the DNA is TGTGCCAGCGGTACACTGGAGAGCACAGATACGCAGTATTTT. Translating it yields CASGTLESTDTQYF. Based on the CDR3 plus reference TRBV2 and TRBJ2-3, the full variable domain is EPEVTQTPSHQVTQMGQEVILRCVPISNHLYFYWYRQILGQKVEFLVSFYNNEISEKSEIFDDQFSVERPDGSNFTLKIRSTKLEDSAMYFCASGTLESTDTQYFGPGTRLTVL.

This chain connects TRBV10-1 to TRBJ2-1; D remains unclear. Trimming pared 4 bases from V and 5 bases from J, leaving 9 bases between. There are 13 residues in the CDR3. Germline values: CDR1 WNHNN, CDR2 SYGVQD (reference sequence). This CDR3 is CASSVHADNEQFF. CDR3 nucleotides: TGCGCCAGCAGTGTTCATGCAGACAATGAGCAGTTCTTC.

The V and J genes are TRBV29-1 and TRBJ2-7; a possible D gene is TRBD2 (6 bases). The germline CDR1 and CDR2 sequences are SQVTM and ANQGSEA. The CDR3 spans 15 residues. Between the trimmed V and J ends, which lost 5 bases and 3 bases, there was a span of 20 bases. DNA for the CDR3: TGCAGCGTTCTAGGAGCGGACGGCGGGGTCTACGAGCAGTACTTC. Translated: CSVLGADGGVYEQYF.

The rearrangement links TRBV11-2 to TRBJ1-2; possibly TRBD1 for D (5 bases). The CDR3 covers 14 residues. With 6 bases removed from V and 3 bases from J, the gap between germline ends came to 14 bases. Germline V gives CDR1 SGHAT, CDR2 FQNNGV. In DNA form, the CDR3 reads TGTGCCAGCAGAGCTCAGGGAGGGTACTATGGCTACACCTTC. Its protein is CASRAQGGYYGYTF. The full variable domain, its missing parts supplied by reference TRBV11-2 and TRBJ1-2, is EAGVAQSPRYKIIEKRQSVAFWCNPISGHATLYWYQQILGQGPKLLIQFQNNGVVDDSQLPKDRFSAERLKGVDSTLKIQPAKLEDSAVYLCASRAQGGYYGYTFGSGTRLTVV.

CDR3 DNA: TGCGCCAGCAGCTCGACACCGGGACAGGGGGGCAACGAGCAGTACTTC. Its translation is CASSSTPGQGGNEQYF. The chain links TRBV5-1 to TRBJ2-7, with 11 bases matching TRBD1. The CDR3 contains 16 residues. Trimming cost V 3 bases and J 5 bases; bases outside gene matches: 10. Germline V gene data show CDR1 as SGHRS and CDR2 as YFSETQ. The variable domain in full, completed from reference TRBV5-1 and TRBJ2-7, reads KAGVTQTPRYLIKTRGQQVTLSCSPISGHRSVSWYQQTPGQGLQFLFEYFSETQRNKGNFPGRFSGRQFSNSRSEMNVSTLELGDSALYLCASSSTPGQGGNEQYFGPGTRLTVT.

The genes are TRBV3-1 (or the pseudogene TRBV3-2) and TRBJ2-2; D may be TRBD1 (5 bases). Trimming took off 0 bases at V and 5 bases at J, with 10 bases between the two ends. Per germline, CDR1 LGHDT and CDR2 YNNKEL (reference sequence). This CDR3 has 15 amino acids. CDR3 protein: CASSQDGRVTGELFF. The DNA of the CDR3 is TGTGCCAGCAGCCAAGATGGCAGGGTGACCGGGGAGCTGTTTTTT.

The V gene is TRBV7-2, the J gene TRBJ1-5, with a weak D call TRBD1 (6 bases). This CDR3 region has 15 residues. From germline, CDR1 is SGHTA and CDR2 FQGNSA. Trimming stripped 5 bases from V and 0 bases from J, with 11 bases between. The CDR3, as DNA: TGTGCCAGCAGCCCAAGGACAGATAGCAATCAGCCCCAGCATTTT. Translation: CASSPRTDSNQPQHF.

This clone showed up just once. J is TRBJ2-2 and V is TRBV7-2, with a possible D match to TRBD1 (6 bases). This CDR3 has 15 amino acids. V was shortened by 6 bases and J by 2 bases, with 13 bases between the two germline ends. The V gene's germline CDR1 is SGHTA and CDR2 FQGNSA. The CDR3 nucleotides are TGTGCCAGCAGATTTGGGACAACCAACACCGGGGAGCTGTTTTTT. This gives the protein CASRFGTTNTGELFF.

The chain recombines TRBV6-5 with TRBJ2-1, with TRBD2 identical over 9 bases. Unmatched junction bases numbered 3, after V lost 4 bases and J lost 2 bases. Germline values: CDR1 MNHEY, CDR2 SVGAGI. The CDR3 length is 15 residues. CDR3 in amino acids: CASSLAGATYNEQFF. For the CDR3, the DNA is TGTGCCAGCAGTTTAGCGGGAGCCACCTACAATGAGCAGTTCTTC.

The genes are TRBV5-1 and TRBJ2-3; TRBD2 agrees at 11 bases. V was clipped by 3 bases and J by 2 bases; unmatched bases: 5. CDR1 is SGHRS and CDR2 is YFSETQ in the germline V gene. This CDR3 is 16 amino acids long. This CDR3 is CASSSQTSGVTDTQYF. Written as DNA, the CDR3 is TGCGCCAGCAGCTCACAGACTAGCGGGGTCACAGATACGCAGTATTTT.

This clone showed up just a few times. J is TRBJ2-1 and V is TRBV7-2; no clear D gene. This CDR3 region has 13 residues. Trimming took off 5 bases at V and 7 bases at J, with 12 bases between the two ends. From germline, CDR1 is SGHTA and CDR2 FQGNSA. CDR3 nucleotides: TGTGCCAGCAGCAAATCTCATGGGAATGAGCAGTTCTTC. Protein sequence: CASSKSHGNEQFF. Complete variable domain (other parts from reference TRBV7-2 and TRBJ2-1): GAGVSQSPSNKVTEKGKDVELRCDPISGHTALYWYRQSLGQGLEFLIYFQGNSAPDKSGLPSDRFSAERTGGSVSTLTIQRTQQEDSAVYLCASSKSHGNEQFFGPGTRLTVL.

V usage is TRBV12-3 or TRBV12-4 and J usage is TRBJ2-5; D unresolved. V gave up 8 bases and J gave up 5 bases, with 15 bases separating them. The CDR3 is 13 residues long. The chain's CDR3 is CASVQNSRETQYF. The CDR3 region has the DNA TGTGCCAGCGTCCAGAATAGCCGGGAGACCCAGTACTTC.

The V call is TRBV14, the J call TRBJ2-1, with 11 bases lining up with TRBD1. The CDR3 consists of 15 residues. The germline V gene has CDR1 SGHDN and CDR2 FVKESK. J gave up 13 bases and V 4 bases, and 12 bases lay outside the gene matches. The CDR3 nucleotides are TGTGCCAGCAGCCGCATGTCCGGGACAGGGGGAGAACAGTTCTTC. Amino acids: CASSRMSGTGGEQFF.

The chain carries TRBV12-3 or TRBV12-4 and TRBJ2-7; 7 positions match TRBD2. The CDR3 is made up of 13 amino acids. V shed 5 bases and J 8 bases; nucleotides not matched to a gene: 9. The chain's CDR3 is CASSPSSSGQQYF. CDR3 coding DNA: TGTGCCAGCAGTCCGAGTTCTAGCGGACAGCAGTACTTC.